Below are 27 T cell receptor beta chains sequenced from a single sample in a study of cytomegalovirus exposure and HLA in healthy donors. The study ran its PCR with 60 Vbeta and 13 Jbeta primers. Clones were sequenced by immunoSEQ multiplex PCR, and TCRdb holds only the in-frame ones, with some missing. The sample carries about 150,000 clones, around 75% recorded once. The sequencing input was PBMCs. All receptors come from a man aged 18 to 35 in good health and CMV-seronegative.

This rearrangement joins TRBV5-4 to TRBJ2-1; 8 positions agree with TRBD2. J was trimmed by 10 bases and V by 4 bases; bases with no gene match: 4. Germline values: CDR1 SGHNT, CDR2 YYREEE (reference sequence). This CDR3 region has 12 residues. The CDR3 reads CASSPVAGEQFF. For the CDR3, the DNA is TGTGCCAGCAGCCCGGTAGCGGGAGAGCAGTTCTTC. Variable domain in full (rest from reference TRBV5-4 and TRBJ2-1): ETGVTQSPTHLIKTRGQQVTLRCSSQSGHNTVSWYQQALGQGPQFIFQYYREEENGRGNFPPRFSGLQFPNYSSELNVNALELDDSALYLCASSPVAGEQFFGPGTRLTVL.

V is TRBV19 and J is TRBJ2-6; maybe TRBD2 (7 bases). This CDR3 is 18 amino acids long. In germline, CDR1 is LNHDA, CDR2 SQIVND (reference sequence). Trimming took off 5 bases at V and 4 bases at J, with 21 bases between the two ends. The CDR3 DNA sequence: TGTGCCAGTAGTCTTGGGAGGGGGGGACCCTGGGGGGCCAACGTCCTGACTTTC. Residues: CASSLGRGGPWGANVLTF.

For the CDR3, the DNA is TGTGCCAGCAGCTTAGCTGAGATCTCCGGGGAGCTGTTTTTT. This encodes CASSLAEISGELFF. The rearrangement joins TRBV7-7 to TRBJ2-2; D is ambiguous. There are 14 residues in the CDR3. V gave up 0 bases and J gave up 6 bases, with 8 bases separating them. Germline-derived CDR1 and CDR2 are SSHAT and FNYEAQ (reference sequence).

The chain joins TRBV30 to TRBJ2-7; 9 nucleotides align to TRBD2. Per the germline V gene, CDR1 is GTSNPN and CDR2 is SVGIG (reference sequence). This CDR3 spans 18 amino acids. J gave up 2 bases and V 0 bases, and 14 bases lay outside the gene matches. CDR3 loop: CAWSVPRLAAYTTYEQYF. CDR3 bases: TGTGCCTGGAGTGTACCGCGACTAGCGGCCTACACTACCTACGAGCAGTACTTC.

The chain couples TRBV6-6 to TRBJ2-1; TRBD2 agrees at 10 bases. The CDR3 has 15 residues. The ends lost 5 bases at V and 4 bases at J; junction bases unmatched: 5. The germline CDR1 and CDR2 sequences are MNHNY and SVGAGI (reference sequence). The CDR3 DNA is TGTGCCAGCAGTCGCCCTAGCGGGAGTTACAATGAGCAGTTCTTC. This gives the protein CASSRPSGSYNEQFF.

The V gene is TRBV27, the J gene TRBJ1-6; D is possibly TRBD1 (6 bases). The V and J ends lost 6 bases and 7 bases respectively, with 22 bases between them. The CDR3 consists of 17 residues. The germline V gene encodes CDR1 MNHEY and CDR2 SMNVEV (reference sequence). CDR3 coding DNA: TGTGCCAGCAGCCTCGGAGGGGGGGCGCTTTGGAATTCACCCCTCCACTTT. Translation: CASSLGGGALWNSPLHF.

In DNA form, the CDR3 reads TGTGCCAGCAGCTATTCCACTTCCTACGAGCAGTACTTC. Translated, it gives CASSYSTSYEQYF. The chain combines TRBV5-4 with TRBJ2-7, with no clear D. Germline V CDR1 and CDR2: SGHNT, YYREEE (reference sequence). The CDR3 totals 13 residues. Trimming left V 3 bases short and J 1 base short, with 8 bases between.

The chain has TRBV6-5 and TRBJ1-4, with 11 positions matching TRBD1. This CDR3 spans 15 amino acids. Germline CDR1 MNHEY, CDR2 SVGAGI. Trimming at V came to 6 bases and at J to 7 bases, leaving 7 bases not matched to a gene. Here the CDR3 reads CASSHGTGGGEKLFF. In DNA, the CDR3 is TGTGCCAGCAGCCACGGGACAGGGGGGGGTGAAAAACTGTTTTTT.

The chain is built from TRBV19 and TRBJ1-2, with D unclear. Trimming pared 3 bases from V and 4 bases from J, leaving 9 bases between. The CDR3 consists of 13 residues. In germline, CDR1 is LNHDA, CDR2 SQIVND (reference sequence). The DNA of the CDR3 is TGTGCCAGTAGTATCGTGACGGGCTATGGCTACACCTTC. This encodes CASSIVTGYGYTF. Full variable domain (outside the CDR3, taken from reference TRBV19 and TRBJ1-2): DGGITQSPKYLFRKEGQNVTLSCEQNLNHDAMYWYRQDPGQGLRLIYYSQIVNDFQKGDIAEGYSVSREKKESFPLTVTSAQKNPTAFYLCASSIVTGYGYTFGSGTRLTVV.

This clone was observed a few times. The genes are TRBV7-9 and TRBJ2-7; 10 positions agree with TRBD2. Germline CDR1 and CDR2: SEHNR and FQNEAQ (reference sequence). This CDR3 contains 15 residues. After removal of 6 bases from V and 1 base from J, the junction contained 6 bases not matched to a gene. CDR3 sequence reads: CASSHTSGDSYEQYF. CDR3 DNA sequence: TGTGCCAGCAGTCATACTAGCGGGGATTCCTACGAGCAGTACTTC.

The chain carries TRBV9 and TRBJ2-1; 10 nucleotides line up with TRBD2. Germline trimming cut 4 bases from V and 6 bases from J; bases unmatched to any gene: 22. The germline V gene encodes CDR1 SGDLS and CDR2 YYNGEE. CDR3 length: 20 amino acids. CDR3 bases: TGTGCCAGCAGCTCCCTGGGTAGCGGGAGGTCCGATCTCTCTGGCAATGAGCAGTTCTTC. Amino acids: CASSSLGSGRSDLSGNEQFF. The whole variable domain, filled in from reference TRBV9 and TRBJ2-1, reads DSGVTQTPKHLITATGQRVTLRCSPRSGDLSVYWYQQSLDQGLQFLIQYYNGEERAKGNILERFSAQQFPDLHSELNLSSLELGDSALYFCASSSLGSGRSDLSGNEQFFGPGTRLTVL.

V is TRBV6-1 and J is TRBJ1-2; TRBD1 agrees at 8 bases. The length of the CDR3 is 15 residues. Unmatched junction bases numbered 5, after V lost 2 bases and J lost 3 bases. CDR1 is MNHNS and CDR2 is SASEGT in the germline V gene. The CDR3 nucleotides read TGTGCCAGCAGTGAAATACCACAGGGGGACTATGGCTACACCTTC. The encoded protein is CASSEIPQGDYGYTF.

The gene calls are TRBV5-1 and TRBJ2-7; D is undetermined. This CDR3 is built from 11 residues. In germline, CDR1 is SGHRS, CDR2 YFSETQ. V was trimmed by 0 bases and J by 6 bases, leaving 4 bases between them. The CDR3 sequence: CASSLAREQYF. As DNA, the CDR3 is TGCGCCAGCAGCTTGGCCCGCGAGCAGTACTTC.

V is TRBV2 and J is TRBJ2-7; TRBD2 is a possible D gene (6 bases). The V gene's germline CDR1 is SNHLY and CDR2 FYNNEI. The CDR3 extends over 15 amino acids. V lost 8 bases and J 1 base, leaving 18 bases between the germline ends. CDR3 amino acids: CASAPQSGSSYEQYF. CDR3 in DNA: TGTGCCAGCGCCCCCCAGAGCGGGTCTTCCTACGAGCAGTACTTC.

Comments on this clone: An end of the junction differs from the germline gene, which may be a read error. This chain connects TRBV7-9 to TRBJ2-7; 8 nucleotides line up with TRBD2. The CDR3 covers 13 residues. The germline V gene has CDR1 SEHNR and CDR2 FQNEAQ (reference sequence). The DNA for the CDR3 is TGTTCCAGCAGCTTAACGGGAGGGCGCGAGCAGTACTTC. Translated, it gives CSSSLTGGREQYF.

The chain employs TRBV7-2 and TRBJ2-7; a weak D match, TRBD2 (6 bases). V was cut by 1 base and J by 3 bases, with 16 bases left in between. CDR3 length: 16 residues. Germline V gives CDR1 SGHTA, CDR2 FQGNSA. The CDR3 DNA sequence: TGTGCCAGCAGCTTAGGGGAGGCGCTGGCGAACTACGAGCAGTACTTC. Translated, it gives CASSLGEALANYEQYF.

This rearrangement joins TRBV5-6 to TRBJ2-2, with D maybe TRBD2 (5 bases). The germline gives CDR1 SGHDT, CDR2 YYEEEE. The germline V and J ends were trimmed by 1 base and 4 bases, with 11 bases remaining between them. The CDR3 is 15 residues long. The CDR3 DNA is TGTGCCAGCAGCTTGATCTATGCGGGCACCGGGGAGCTGTTTTTT. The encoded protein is CASSLIYAGTGELFF.

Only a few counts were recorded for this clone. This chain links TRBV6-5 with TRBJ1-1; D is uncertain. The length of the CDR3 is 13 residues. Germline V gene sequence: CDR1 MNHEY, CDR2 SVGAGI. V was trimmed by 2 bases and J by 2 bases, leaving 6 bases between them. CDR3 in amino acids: CASSYVHNTEAFF. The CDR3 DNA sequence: TGTGCCAGCAGTTACGTCCATAACACTGAAGCTTTCTTT.

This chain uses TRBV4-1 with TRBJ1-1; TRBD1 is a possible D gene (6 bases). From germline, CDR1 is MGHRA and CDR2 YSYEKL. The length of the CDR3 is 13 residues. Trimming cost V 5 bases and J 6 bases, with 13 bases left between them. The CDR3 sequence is CASSSRGGSEAFF. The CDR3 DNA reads TGCGCCAGCAGCTCTAGGGGGGGTTCTGAAGCTTTCTTT.

DNA of the CDR3: TGTGCCAGCAGCTCGGGGCTAGCGGGATTATCCTACAATGAGCAGTTCTTC. This codes for CASSSGLAGLSYNEQFF. The V gene is TRBV5-4, the J gene TRBJ2-1; 9 bases line up with TRBD2. CDR3 length equals 17 residues. J was trimmed by 1 base and V by 3 bases; bases with no gene match: 8. Germline CDR1 and CDR2: SGHNT and YYREEE (reference sequence).

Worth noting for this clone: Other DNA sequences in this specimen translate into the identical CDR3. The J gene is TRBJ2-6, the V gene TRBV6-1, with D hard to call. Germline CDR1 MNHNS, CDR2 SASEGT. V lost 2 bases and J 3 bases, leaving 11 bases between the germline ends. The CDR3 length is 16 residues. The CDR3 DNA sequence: TGTGCCAGCAGTGAATCATCAGGTTATGGGGCCAACGTCCTGACTTTC. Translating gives CASSESSGYGANVLTF.

The CDR3 bases are TGTGCCAGCAGCCCTGGGCTAGCGGCCGAGACCCAGTACTTC. Its protein is CASSPGLAAETQYF. V and J are TRBV28 and TRBJ2-5; TRBD2 matches at 7 bases. Per the germline V gene, CDR1 is MDHEN and CDR2 is SYDVKM. V gave up 6 bases and J gave up 5 bases; unmatched junction bases: 9. The CDR3 runs to 14 residues.

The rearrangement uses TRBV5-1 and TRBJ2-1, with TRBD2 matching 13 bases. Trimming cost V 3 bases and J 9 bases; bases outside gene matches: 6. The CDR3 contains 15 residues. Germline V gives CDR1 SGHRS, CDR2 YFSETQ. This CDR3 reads CASSSTSGRATEQFF. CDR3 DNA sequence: TGCGCCAGCAGCTCCACTAGCGGGAGGGCAACTGAGCAGTTCTTC.

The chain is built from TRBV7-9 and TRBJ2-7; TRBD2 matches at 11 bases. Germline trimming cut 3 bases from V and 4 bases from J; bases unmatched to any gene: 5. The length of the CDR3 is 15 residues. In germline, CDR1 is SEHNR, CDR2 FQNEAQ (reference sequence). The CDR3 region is CASSFSGRAAYEQYF. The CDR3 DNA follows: TGTGCCAGCAGCTTTAGCGGGAGGGCCGCATACGAGCAGTACTTC. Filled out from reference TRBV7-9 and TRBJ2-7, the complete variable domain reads DTGVSQNPRHKITKRGQNVTFRCDPISEHNRLYWYRQTLGQGPEFLTYFQNEAQLEKSRLLSDRFSAERPKGSFSTLEIQRTEQGDSAMYLCASSFSGRAAYEQYFGPGTRLTVT.

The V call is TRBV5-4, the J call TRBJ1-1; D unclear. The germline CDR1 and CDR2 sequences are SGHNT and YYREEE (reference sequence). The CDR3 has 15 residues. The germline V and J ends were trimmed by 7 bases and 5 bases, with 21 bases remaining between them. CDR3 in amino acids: CASLSSVAPITEAFF. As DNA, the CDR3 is TGTGCCAGCCTCTCTTCCGTGGCCCCGATTACTGAAGCTTTCTTT.

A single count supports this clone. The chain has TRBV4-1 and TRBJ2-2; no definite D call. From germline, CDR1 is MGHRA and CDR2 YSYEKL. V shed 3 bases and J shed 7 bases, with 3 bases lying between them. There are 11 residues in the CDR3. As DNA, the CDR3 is TGCGCCAGCAGCCACCGCGGGGAGCTGTTTTTT. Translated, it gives CASSHRGELFF.

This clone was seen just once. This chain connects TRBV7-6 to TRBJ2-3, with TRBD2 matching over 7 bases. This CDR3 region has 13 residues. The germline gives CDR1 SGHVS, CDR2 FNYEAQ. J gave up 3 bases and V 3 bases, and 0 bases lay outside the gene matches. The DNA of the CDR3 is TGTGCCAGCAGCTTGGGGGGGACAGATACGCAGTATTTT. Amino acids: CASSLGGTDTQYF. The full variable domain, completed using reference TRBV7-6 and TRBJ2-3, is GAGVSQSPRYKVTKRGQDVALRCDPISGHVSLYWYRQALGQGPEFLTYFNYEAQQDKSGLPNDRFSAERPEGSISTLTIQRTEQRDSAMYRCASSLGGTDTQYFGPGTRLTVL.